Given below is one T cell receptor (beta chain) in context. This may arise from a read error, as a much more abundant clone is one base away. The missing conserved phenylalanine or tryptophan at the end of this CDR3 makes a read error likely. The source of the sample is a study of metastatic and nonmetastatic thyroid tumors. Before thyroid surgery, none of the patients had received any treatment. Authors' analysis steps: A classifier of distant metastasis in papillary thyroid cancer was built from CDR3 differences (across clinicopathological groups). TCRdb re-processed the PCR reads through MiXCR. The V and J calls, along with clone size, are taken from TCRdb and not from the paper's own processing. The sample has about 93,000 clones; roughly an eighth are singletons. J lost 4 bases, V lost 2 bases, and 8 bases had no gene match. Germline loops: CDR1 MDHEN, CDR2 SYDVKM. There are 16 residues in the CDR3.

Sequencing input: blood. The chain links TRBV28 to TRBJ1-1, with TRBD1 identical over 9 bases. This receptor was obtained from a female donor with papillary thyroid cancer or a benign thyroid nodule (not recorded which). Some clones in this sample may be carry-over from other donors' samples. CDR3 nucleotide sequence: TGTGCCAGCAGTTTAAGCACAGGGGGCGCGTCCACTGAAGCTTTCTCT. This codes for CASSLSTGGASTEAFS.